The clone carrying this T cell receptor (beta chain) has ten or more counts. The data are from a study of T cell repertoires in cytomegalovirus infection. There are 14 residues in the CDR3. Germline values: CDR1 SGHTA, CDR2 FQGNSA. V shed 5 bases, J shed 8 bases, and the junction held 10 bases outside the gene matches. Via MiXCR, TCRdb re-called the reads, giving one row per CDR3 protein. The table shows 250,000 to 350,000 distinct CDR3 sequences, with roughly 24% occurring only once. The V and J genes are TRBV7-2 and TRBJ1-2; 8 bases are shared with TRBD1. The source of this sequence is a human donor in good health (CMV status not recorded). Some clones in this sample may be carry-over from other donors' samples. The sample consisted of PBMCs. The CDR3 spells CASSTRQGLLGYTF. CDR3 nucleotides: TGTGCCAGCAGCACCAGACAGGGGCTATTAGGCTACACCTTC.